The clone carrying this TCR beta chain was counted once. The antigen is not known. These data belong to a study of PD-1 blockade in classical Hodgkin lymphoma. Points from the study as a whole: Complete responders entered with baseline diversity on par with newly diagnosed patients, the results showed. Repertoire differences lack defined causes, possibly disease activity or prior therapy.

Brentuximab vedotin exposure varied, and every patient relapsed after autologous stem cell transplantation. Trimming cost V 8 bases and J 1 base, with 8 bases left between them. The CDR3 contains 12 residues. Germline CDR1 and CDR2: MDHEN and SYDVKM. Here immunoSEQ multiplex PCR was the method, and the copy in TCRdb shows in-frame clones only, minus some. The sample lists some 95,000 clones, approximately 92% occurring once. The rearrangement uses TRBV28 and TRBJ1-1, with D uncertain. This sequence originates from a human donor with classical Hodgkin lymphoma. The sequencing used peripheral blood mononuclear cells (PBMCs), collected before the second cycle of nivolumab. DNA of the CDR3: TGTGCCAGCGCTGGAGAGAACACTGAAGCTTTCTTT. It translates to CASAGENTEAFF.